Included here is one T cell receptor beta chain sequence, with context. Antigen specificity is unknown. The CDR3 length is 19 residues. In germline, CDR1 is MNHEY, CDR2 SMNVEV (reference sequence). V was clipped by 0 bases and J by 0 bases, with 17 bases between them. These data come from a study of T cells after yellow fever vaccination. Overall study results and limits: Abundant clonotypes from the bulk population could get into FACS-sorted repertoires as contaminants. Peak timing came faster in the weaker secondary response, day 5 versus 15. Most clones from primary vaccination were detected again post-booster (almost 98% CD4, roughly 91% CD8).

One entry per CDR3 protein results from TCRdb running MiXCR on the 5' RACE reads. The table includes approximately 70,000 distinct CDR3 sequences, 7.3% detected once. This chain joins TRBV27 and TRBJ1-4; D remains ambiguous. This sample comprised CD8+ T cells sorted from PBMCs, obtained roughly 10 days after the first yellow fever vaccination. The receptor was derived from a man aged 18 to 29 who received the YFV17D yellow fever vaccine. The DNA of the CDR3 is TGTGCCAGCAGTTTATCTGTAGGACGGTCGACTGCAACTAATGAAAAACTGTTTTTT. As protein: CASSLSVGRSTATNEKLFF.